Below are 7 T cell receptor beta chains sequenced from a single sample in a study of blood T cell repertoires in COVID-19. The assay was immunoSEQ multiplex PCR, and TCRdb's table has in-frame clones only and misses some. The sample records 150,000 to 200,000 clones, approximately 84% being singletons. What was sequenced was PBMCs or T cells enriched from blood (not recorded which). The receptors come from a man aged 50 or older who had recovered from COVID-19.

This clone was counted a single time. The CDR3 DNA reads TGTGCCAGCAGCGTAGGAGCTAGCGGGGGAGAGACCCAGTACTTC. Protein product: CASSVGASGGETQYF. V and J are TRBV9 and TRBJ2-5, with TRBD2 matching 10 bases. This CDR3 has 15 residues. Germline-derived CDR1 and CDR2 are SGDLS and YYNGEE. Unmatched junction bases numbered 3, after V lost 0 bases and J lost 4 bases.

The chain has TRBV28 and TRBJ1-5; 8 bases agree with TRBD1. The CDR3 totals 15 residues. The germline V gene encodes CDR1 MDHEN and CDR2 SYDVKM. V lost 5 bases, J lost 6 bases, and 9 bases stayed unmatched. The DNA of the CDR3 is TGTGCCAGCAGTCCACGGACAGGGATGGGTCAGCCCCAGCATTTT. Translation: CASSPRTGMGQPQHF.

This rearrangement joins TRBV9 to TRBJ2-2; unclear D gene. V lost 4 bases and J 0 bases, leaving 13 bases between the germline ends. The CDR3 is 16 amino acids. Germline V gene data show CDR1 as SGDLS and CDR2 as YYNGEE. The chain's CDR3 is CASSPTIISNTGELFF. The CDR3 nucleotides read TGTGCCAGCAGCCCCACAATTATTTCGAACACCGGGGAGCTGTTTTTT.

The CDR3 sequence: CASSRGGSNQPQHF. The CDR3 DNA sequence: TGTGCCAGCAGCAGAGGGGGAAGCAATCAGCCCCAGCATTTT. V gene TRBV28 combines with J gene TRBJ1-5; TRBD1 might be the D (6 bases). Trimming pared 6 bases from V and 1 base from J, leaving 10 bases between. CDR3 size: 14 residues. In germline, CDR1 is MDHEN, CDR2 SYDVKM. Full variable domain (rest looked up from reference TRBV28 and TRBJ1-5): DVKVTQSSRYLVKRTGEKVFLECVQDMDHENMFWYRQDPGLGLRLIYFSYDVKMKEKGDIPEGYSVSREKKERFSLILESASTNQTSMYLCASSRGGSNQPQHFGDGTRLSIL.

The genes are TRBV4-1 and TRBJ1-3; D not certain. The V gene lost 4 bases and the J gene lost 2 bases, with 18 bases spanning the gap. This CDR3 spans 17 amino acids. Germline CDR1 is MGHRA and CDR2 is YSYEKL. The CDR3 DNA reads as TGCGCCAGCAGCCCGGGAGGTTCGGGGTTAACTGGAAACACCATATATTTT. It specifies CASSPGGSGLTGNTIYF.

V usage is TRBV6-4 and J usage is TRBJ1-2, with 12 bases lining up with TRBD1. This CDR3 is 12 amino acids long. The V gene end was trimmed by 6 bases and the J gene end by 8 bases; junction bases not matched to a gene: 1. Germline CDR1 and CDR2: MRHNA and SNTAGT. CDR3 sequence: CASRGQGAGYTF. The CDR3 region has the DNA TGTGCCAGCAGGGGACAGGGGGCCGGCTACACCTTC.

The chain combines TRBV7-8 with TRBJ2-4; TRBD1 matches 10 bases. This CDR3 has 16 residues. Germline CDR1 reads SGHVS; CDR2 reads FQNEAQ. V lost 5 bases to trimming and J lost 1 base; unmatched junction nucleotides: 5. The CDR3 bases are TGTGCCAGCAGCCAAGAGACAGGGGGCGCCAAAAACATTCAGTACTTC. As protein: CASSQETGGAKNIQYF.